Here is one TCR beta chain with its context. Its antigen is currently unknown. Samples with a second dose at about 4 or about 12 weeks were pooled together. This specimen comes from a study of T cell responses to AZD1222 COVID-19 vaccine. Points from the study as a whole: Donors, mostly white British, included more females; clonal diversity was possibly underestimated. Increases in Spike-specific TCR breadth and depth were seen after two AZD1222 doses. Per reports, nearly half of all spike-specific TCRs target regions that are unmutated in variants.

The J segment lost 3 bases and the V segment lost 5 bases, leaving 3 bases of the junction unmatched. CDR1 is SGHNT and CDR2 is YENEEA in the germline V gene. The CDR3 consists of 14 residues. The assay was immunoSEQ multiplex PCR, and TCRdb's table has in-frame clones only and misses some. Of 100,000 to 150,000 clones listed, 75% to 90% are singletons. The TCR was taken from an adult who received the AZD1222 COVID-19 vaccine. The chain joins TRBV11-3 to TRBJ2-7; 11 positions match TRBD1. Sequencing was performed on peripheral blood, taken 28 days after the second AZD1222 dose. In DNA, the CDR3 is TGTGCCAGCAGCCCGGGACAGGGGGTCTACGAGCAGTACTTC. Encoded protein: CASSPGQGVYEQYF.